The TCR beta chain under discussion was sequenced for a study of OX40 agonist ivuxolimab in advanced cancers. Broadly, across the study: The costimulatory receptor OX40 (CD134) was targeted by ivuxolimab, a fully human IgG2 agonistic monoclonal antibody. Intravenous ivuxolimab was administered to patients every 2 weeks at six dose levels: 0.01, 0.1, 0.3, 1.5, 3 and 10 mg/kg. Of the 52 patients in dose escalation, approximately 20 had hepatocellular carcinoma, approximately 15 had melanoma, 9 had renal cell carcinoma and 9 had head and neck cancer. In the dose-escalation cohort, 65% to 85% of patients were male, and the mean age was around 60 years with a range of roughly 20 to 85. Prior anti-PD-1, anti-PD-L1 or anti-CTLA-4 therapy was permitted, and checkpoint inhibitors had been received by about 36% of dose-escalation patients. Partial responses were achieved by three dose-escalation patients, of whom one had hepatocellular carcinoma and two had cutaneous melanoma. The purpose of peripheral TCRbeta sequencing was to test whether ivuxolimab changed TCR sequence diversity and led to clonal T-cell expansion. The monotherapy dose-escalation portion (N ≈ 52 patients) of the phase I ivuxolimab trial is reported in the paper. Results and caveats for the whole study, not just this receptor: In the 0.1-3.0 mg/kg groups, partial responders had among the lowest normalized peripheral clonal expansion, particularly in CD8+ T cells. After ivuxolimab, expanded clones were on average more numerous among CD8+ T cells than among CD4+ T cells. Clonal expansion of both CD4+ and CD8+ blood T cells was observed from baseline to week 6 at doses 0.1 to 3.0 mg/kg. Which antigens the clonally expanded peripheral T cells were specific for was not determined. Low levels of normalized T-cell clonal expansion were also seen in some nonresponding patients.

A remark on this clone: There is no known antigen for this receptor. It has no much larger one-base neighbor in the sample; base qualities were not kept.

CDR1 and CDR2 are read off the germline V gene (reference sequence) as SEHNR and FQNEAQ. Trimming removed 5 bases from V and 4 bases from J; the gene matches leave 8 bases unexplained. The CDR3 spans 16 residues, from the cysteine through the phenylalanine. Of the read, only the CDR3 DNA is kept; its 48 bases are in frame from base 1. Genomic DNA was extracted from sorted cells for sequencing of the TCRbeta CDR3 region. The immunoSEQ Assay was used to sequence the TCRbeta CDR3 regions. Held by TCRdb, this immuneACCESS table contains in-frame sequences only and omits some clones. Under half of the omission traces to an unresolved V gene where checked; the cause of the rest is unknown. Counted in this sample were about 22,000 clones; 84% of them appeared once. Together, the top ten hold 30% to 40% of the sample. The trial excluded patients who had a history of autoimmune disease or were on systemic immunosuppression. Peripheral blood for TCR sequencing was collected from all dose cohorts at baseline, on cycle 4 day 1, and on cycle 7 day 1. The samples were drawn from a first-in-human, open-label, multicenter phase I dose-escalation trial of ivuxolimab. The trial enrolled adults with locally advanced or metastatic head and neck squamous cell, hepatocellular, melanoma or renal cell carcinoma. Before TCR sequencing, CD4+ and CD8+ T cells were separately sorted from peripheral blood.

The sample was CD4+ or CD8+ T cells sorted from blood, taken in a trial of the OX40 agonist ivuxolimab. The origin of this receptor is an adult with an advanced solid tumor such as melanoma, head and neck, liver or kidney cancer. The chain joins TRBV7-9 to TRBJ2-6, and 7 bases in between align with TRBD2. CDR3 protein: CASSPMGGVGANVLTF. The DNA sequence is TGTGCCAGCAGCCCGATGGGAGGGGTCGGGGCCAACGTCCTGACTTTC.